This T cell receptor (beta chain) was identified in a study of T cells in localized non-small cell lung cancer. General observations from the study: Higher blood T cell density went with longer overall survival.

Sequencing used immunoSEQ multiplex PCR; TCRdb keeps in-frame clones, though not all of them. The sample gives about 78,000 clones, 80% to 90% of which show up once; around 2.8% is in the top ten. Note on this clone: Its antigen remains unidentified.

V lost 4 bases to trimming and J lost 1 base, with 19 bases between them. The CDR3 is 17 amino acids. The receptor was isolated from a man aged 40 to 70 with stage I lung adenocarcinoma. Source: peripheral blood, taken before any cancer treatment. The V call is TRBV23-1, the J call TRBJ2-5; perhaps TRBD1 as D (5 bases). TRBV23-1 is treated as an ORF (open reading frame) with a function not yet certain. CDR3: CASSPPPPRQFQETQYF. CDR3 coding DNA: TGCGCCAGCAGTCCCCCCCCGCCCCGACAGTTCCAAGAGACCCAGTACTTC.